This T cell receptor (beta chain) was profiled in a study of blood T cell repertoires in COVID-19. The overall study: Researchers got acute and convalescent COVID-19 samples from the United States, Italy and Spain. In each case, the material was cDNA or gDNA derived from T cells, B-cell-depleted T cells, or PBMCs.

The table lists this clone with a few counts. Repertoires were generated with immunoSEQ multiplex PCR, while TCRdb's copy carries only in-frame clones and drops some. This sample carries about 34,000 clones, 75% of them seen once, and the ten largest clones take 14% to 15%. Looked up from germline, CDR1 is KGHSH and CDR2 is LQKENI. The CDR3 loop spans 13 amino acids. V dropped 4 bases and J dropped 5; count of bases not matched to a gene: 4. Sequences were obtained from peripheral blood. The chain is built from TRBV18 and TRBJ1-1; 7 bases match TRBD1. This sequence was found in a man at least 80 years old with active or convalescent COVID-19. Here the CDR3 reads CASSRDRGTEAFF. The CDR3 DNA is TGTGCCAGCTCACGGGACAGAGGAACTGAAGCTTTCTTT.